Shown below are 27 T cell receptor beta chains from a single sample sequenced in a study of tumor-infiltrating lymphocytes in primary liver carcinoma. Total RNA and DNA came together from roughly 20-30 mg of bulk tissue without cell sorting. From 400 to 500 ng total RNA, TCR beta cDNA was generated with a primer in the constant region. Employing slightly modified ARM-PCR, three nested multiplex PCR rounds were run, and these gave rise to the TCR beta libraries. It was with TRBV1-TRBV30 forward primers and a C-beta reverse primer that the first two PCR rounds were run, at roughly 11 cycles each. TCRdb ran MiXCR on the multiplex PCR reads and lists one entry per CDR3 protein. The repertoire holds roughly 120,000 distinct CDR3 sequences, around two thirds seen once, with roughly a tenth in the top ten. Material: liver tumor tissue from sampling region 1. Subset described: tumor region T1, superior pole. All receptors come from a woman aged 55-69 years with primary liver carcinoma and hepatitis B virus infection.

Note on this clonotype: A much larger clone differs by one base, so this may be a read error. The chain links TRBV6-1 to TRBJ1-5, with no clear D. The end of the DNA is better explained by TRBJ2-3, so the J call may be wrong. Germline V gene sequence: CDR1 MNHNS, CDR2 SASEGT. The CDR3 loop spans 13 amino acids. This chain's CDR3 is CASSDIEARPQYF. CDR3 sequence (DNA): TGTGCCAGCAGTGATATCGAGGCGCGGCCCCAGTATTTT.

As regards this clonotype: A much larger clonotype is one base distant, so this may be a read error. This chain links TRBV10-2 with TRBJ2-1, with TRBD2 identical over 7 bases. Germline V gene sequence: CDR1 WSHSY, CDR2 SAAADI. This CDR3 has 15 amino acids. CDR3: CASSESSSGKGERFF. DNA of the CDR3: TGCGCCAGCAGTGAGTCGTCGAGCGGGAAGGGTGAGCGGTTCTTC.

In regard to this clonotype: With a much larger clone just one base away, this may be a read error. This chain uses TRBV12-3 or TRBV12-4 with TRBJ1-1; D is undetermined. Trimming removed 5 bases at V and 2 bases at J, with 6 bases between. The CDR3 covers 12 residues. CDR3 in amino acids: CASSHRNTEAFF. Written as DNA, the CDR3 is TGTGCCAGCAGTCACCGTAACACTGAAGCTTTCTTT.

This clonotype was counted between two and nine times. Being one base from a much bigger clone, this may be a read error. CDR3 in DNA: TGCACCAGCAGCCAATTTGGGTATGATACTGAAGCTTTCTTT. Its translation is CTSSQFGYDTEAFF. This chain uses TRBV4-1 with TRBJ1-1; D gene unclear. Germline lookup yields CDR1 MGHRA and CDR2 YSYEKL. CDR3 length equals 14 residues.

The CDR3 protein is CAWSRANWGSGRDSDEQFF. CDR3 bases: TGTGCCTGGAGTCGAGCCAACTGGGGTAGCGGGAGAGATTCCGATGAGCAGTTCTTC. The gene calls are TRBV30 and TRBJ2-1, with 9 nucleotides matching TRBD2. The CDR3 loop spans 19 amino acids. The germline V gene encodes CDR1 GTSNPN and CDR2 SVGIG (reference sequence). V shed 2 bases and J 8 bases; nucleotides not matched to a gene: 22.

This clonotype was seen ten or more times. The chain has TRBV6-5 and TRBJ2-5; possibly TRBD1 for D (7 bases). Germline assignment: CDR1 MNHEY and CDR2 SVGAGI. Between the trimmed V and J ends, which lost 8 bases and 1 base, there was a span of 14 bases. The CDR3 is 14 residues long. CDR3 coding DNA: TGTGCCAGCGCTGGAGGGGGCTTCCAAGAGACCCAGTACTTC. It specifies CASAGGGFQETQYF.

This sequence joins TRBV5-1 and TRBJ1-6; a possible D gene is TRBD1 (5 bases). The CDR3 is 19 residues long. V dropped 4 bases and J dropped 0 bases, with 20 bases sitting between them. Germline V gene sequence: CDR1 SGHRS, CDR2 YFSETQ. The CDR3 region is CASSPGPVAMSSYNSPLHF. The DNA of the CDR3 is TGCGCCAGCAGCCCGGGACCTGTAGCTATGAGCTCCTATAATTCACCCCTCCACTTT.

This chain uses TRBV11-2 with TRBJ2-1, with 12 nucleotides matching TRBD2. The CDR3 consists of 16 residues. Germline CDR1 SGHAT, CDR2 FQNNGV. Trimming took 3 bases from V and 8 from J; bases not matched to a gene: 8. The DNA for the CDR3 is TGTGCCAGCAGCTTGAGGCTAGCGGGAGGGTGGGATGAGCAGTTCTTC. Protein product: CASSLRLAGGWDEQFF.

In its sample, this clonotype was seen many times. The J gene is TRBJ1-6, the V gene TRBV12-3 or TRBV12-4, with D perhaps matching TRBD1 (6 bases). This CDR3 contains 14 residues. V was trimmed by 6 bases and J by 10 bases, leaving 16 bases between them. The CDR3 here is CASSPGQLRSPLHF. In DNA, the CDR3 is TGTGCCAGCAGCCCAGGACAGCTCAGATCACCCCTCCACTTT.

This clonotype was found a few times. The chain joins TRBV6-5 to TRBJ2-2; TRBD2 might be the D (5 bases). The CDR3 is made up of 14 amino acids. The V end lost 5 bases, the J end lost 4 bases, and 11 bases lay between the germline ends. Germline V gene sequence: CDR1 MNHEY, CDR2 SVGAGI. CDR3 residues: CASSRTLSTGELFF. CDR3 nucleotides: TGTGCCAGCAGTCGGACTCTATCCACCGGGGAGCTGTTTTTT.

The genes are TRBV18 and TRBJ1-2; 8 bases line up with TRBD1. The V and J ends lost 5 bases and 3 bases, in that order; junction bases with no gene match: 11. The CDR3 sequence is 16 residues long. Germline-derived CDR1 and CDR2 are KGHSH and LQKENI. CDR3 in DNA: TGTGCCAGCTCAACTGCTTTGTTGGACAGGGACTATGGCTACACCTTC. It specifies CASSTALLDRDYGYTF.

To note about this clonotype: This CDR3 is missing its conserved last phenylalanine or tryptophan, likely due to a read error. The chain couples TRBV11-2 to TRBJ2-1; D gene unclear. CDR3 length equals 17 residues. CDR1 and CDR2 (germline): SGHAT, FQNNGV. The DNA of the CDR3 is TGTGCCATCAGCTTAACCCCGACAACGTTCTTCAACGATGAGCAGTTCTTA. It encodes CAISLTPTTFFNDEQFL.

V usage is TRBV9 and J usage is TRBJ2-7, with TRBD1 identical over 8 bases. Germline CDR1 SGDLS, CDR2 YYNGEE. This CDR3 comprises 15 residues. V gave up 6 bases and J gave up 4 bases; unmatched junction bases: 12. The CDR3 sequence: CASNVGQGGYYEQYF. The CDR3 DNA follows: TGTGCCAGCAACGTCGGACAGGGAGGATATTACGAGCAGTACTTC. Using reference TRBV9 and TRBJ2-7 for the parts outside the CDR3, the full variable domain is DSGVTQTPKHLITATGQRVTLRCSPRSGDLSVYWYQQSLDQGLQFLIQYYNGEERAKGNILERFSAQQFPDLHSELNLSSLELGDSALYFCASNVGQGGYYEQYFGPGTRLTVT.

This chain connects TRBV11-1 to TRBJ2-1, with TRBD2 matching over 9 bases. The CDR3 sequence is 16 residues long. The junction had 9 bases not matched to a gene; V was cut back by 1 base and J by 8 bases. CDR1 and CDR2 from the germline V gene are SGHAT and FQDESV (reference sequence). The CDR3 DNA sequence: TGTGCCAGCAGCTTAGTGCCGGGACTAGCCTCCTATGAGCAGTTCTTC. This translates into CASSLVPGLASYEQFF.

Points on this clonotype: A read error may explain this, as a much larger clone is one base away. The chain couples TRBV10-3 to TRBJ1-5, with 9 bases identical to TRBD1. This CDR3 contains 16 residues. Germline V gene sequence: CDR1 ENHRY, CDR2 SYGVKD. CDR3 region: CAISDRQGVSHQPQHF. For the CDR3, the DNA is TGTGCCATCAGTGACAGACAGGGGGTTAGCCATCAGCCCCAGCATTTT.

To note about this clonotype: An end of the junction differs from the germline gene, which may be a read error. This chain uses TRBV4-2 with TRBJ2-7, with D unresolved. The CDR3 sequence is 13 residues long. Germline V gene data show CDR1 as LGHNA and CDR2 as YNFKEQ. The CDR3 loop reads CASSQDWLYGQYF. Written as DNA, the CDR3 is TGTGCCAGCAGCCAAGATTGGCTTTACGGGCAGTATTTC.

A remark on this clonotype: One end of the junction fails to match germline, which may point to a read error. This chain connects TRBV11-1 to TRBJ2-6; D is possibly TRBD1 or TRBD2 (6 bases each). The CDR3 has 15 residues. Germline V gene lookup returns CDR1 SGHAT and CDR2 FQDESV (reference sequence). The CDR3: CASSPSGAGAKVPTF. CDR3 DNA: TGTGCTAGCAGCCCCTCGGGGGCTGGGGCCAAGGTCCCGACTTTC.

Worth noting for this clonotype: This may come from a read error, since a much larger clone is one base off. This chain links TRBV7-8 with TRBJ2-1; 11 bases agree with TRBD2. CDR1 and CDR2 from the germline V gene are SGHVS and FQNEAQ. This CDR3 has 14 amino acids. The CDR3 sequence: CVSSLSSGRSEQFF. The CDR3 region has the DNA TGTGTCAGCAGCTTATCTAGCGGGAGGTCTGAGCAGTTCTTC.

V is TRBV6-6 and J is TRBJ1-2; D call uncertain. The germline V gene has CDR1 MNHNY and CDR2 SVGAGI (reference sequence). The CDR3 extends over 12 amino acids. V was shortened by 11 bases and J by 8 bases, with 18 bases between the two germline ends. CDR3 protein: CAGTPYEEGYTF. CDR3 nucleotide sequence: TGTGCCGGCACCCCTTACGAGGAAGGCTACACCTTC.

The chain is built from TRBV25-1 and TRBJ1-1; D ambiguous. The CDR3 is made up of 14 amino acids. Per germline, CDR1 MGHDK and CDR2 SYGVNS. Between the trimmed V and J ends, which lost 6 bases and 0 bases, there was a span of 11 bases. The CDR3 reads CASSPTRMNTEAFF. DNA of the CDR3: TGTGCCAGCAGCCCGACAAGAATGAACACTGAAGCTTTCTTT.

With regard to this clonotype: Here the CDR3 omits its conserved ending phenylalanine or tryptophan, so a read error is the likely source. This chain uses TRBV12-3 or TRBV12-4 with TRBJ2-4; 7 bases are a match to TRBD2. The CDR3 consists of 13 residues. The CDR3 loop is CSSSPSGEGIQYL. Written as DNA, the CDR3 is TGTTCCAGCAGTCCCAGCGGGGAGGGGATTCAGTACTTG.

A remark on this clonotype: A read error may produce the germline difference seen at one junction end. The chain links TRBV11-3 to TRBJ2-5; D is perhaps TRBD2 (5 bases). This CDR3 comprises 13 residues. Germline lookup yields CDR1 SGHNT and CDR2 YENEEA. The CDR3 protein is CTSSPTGRETQYF. In DNA form, the CDR3 reads TGTACCAGCAGCCCTACGGGAAGGGAGACCCAGTACTTC.

As to this clonotype: A read error may be the cause here, since a much bigger clone is one base away. CDR3 sequence: CTSSLTVTLQETQYF. CDR3 DNA: TGCACCAGCAGCTTGACAGTTACCCTCCAAGAGACCCAGTACTTC. The J gene is TRBJ2-5, the V gene TRBV5-1, with TRBD1 as a possible D gene (5 bases). CDR3 length: 15 amino acids. The germline gives CDR1 SGHRS, CDR2 YFSETQ.

For this clonotype: This may be a read error, as it is one base from a much larger clone. This chain uses TRBV5-1 with TRBJ2-6; D gene ambiguous. Germline values: CDR1 SGHRS, CDR2 YFSETQ. The CDR3 loop spans 13 amino acids. The CDR3 sequence: CASSSSGTNVLTF. The CDR3 DNA reads as TGCGCCAGCAGCTCTTCTGGGACCAACGTCCTGACTTTC.

As for this clonotype: One base away lies a much larger clone, so this may be a sequencing read error. The chain links TRBV12-5 to TRBJ1-1; D unclear. The CDR3 consists of 13 residues. V lost 4 bases and J 1 base, leaving 7 bases between the germline ends. CDR1 LGHNT and CDR2 FRNRAP come from the germline V gene. CDR3: CASGSQKNTEAFF. The CDR3 region has the DNA TGTGCTAGTGGTTCTCAGAAGAACACTGAAGCTTTCTTT. Filled out from reference TRBV12-5 and TRBJ1-1, the complete variable domain reads DARVTQTPRHKVTEMGQEVTMRCQPILGHNTVFWYRQTMMQGLELLAYFRNRAPLDDSGMPKDRFSAEMPDATLATLKIQPSEPRDSAVYFCASGSQKNTEAFFGQGTRLTVV.

This chain links TRBV6-5 with TRBJ2-7; D remains ambiguous. The germline CDR1 and CDR2 sequences are MNHEY and SVGAGI. V was shortened by 2 bases and J by 3 bases, with 14 bases between the two germline ends. CDR3 length: 15 residues. The CDR3 nucleotides read TGTGCCAGCAGTTACATGTTTACGGGTTTCTACGAGCAGTACTTC. It codes for CASSYMFTGFYEQYF.

In the case of this clonotype: A read error may explain this, as a much larger clone is one base away. The gene calls are TRBV6-2 or TRBV6-3 and TRBJ2-3; TRBD2 is a possible D gene (6 bases). Between the trimmed V and J ends, which lost 5 bases and 5 bases, there was a span of 14 bases. The CDR3 contains 14 residues. The V gene's germline CDR1 is MNHEY and CDR2 SVGEGT. CDR3 in amino acids: CASSPRLGEDTQYF. CDR3 in DNA: TGTGCCAGCAGTCCCAGACTAGGGGAAGATACGCAGTATTTT.